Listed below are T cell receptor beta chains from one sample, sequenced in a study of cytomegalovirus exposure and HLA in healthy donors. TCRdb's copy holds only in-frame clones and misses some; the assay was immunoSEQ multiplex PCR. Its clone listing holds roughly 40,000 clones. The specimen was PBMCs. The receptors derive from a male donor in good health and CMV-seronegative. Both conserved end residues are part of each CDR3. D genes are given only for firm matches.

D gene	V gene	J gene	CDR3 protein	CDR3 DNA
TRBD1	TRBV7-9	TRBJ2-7	CASSPTGGDSYEQYF	TGTGCCAGCAGCCCTACAGGGGGCGACTCCTACGAGCAGTACTTC
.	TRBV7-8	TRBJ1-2	CASSLRTPEAYGYTF	TGTGCCAGCAGCCTACGGACGCCGGAGGCCTATGGCTACACCTTC
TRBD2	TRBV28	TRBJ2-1	CASTAWEAGGPDEQFF	TGTGCCAGCACCGCTTGGGAGGCGGGAGGGCCGGATGAGCAGTTCTTC
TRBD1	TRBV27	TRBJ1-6	CASSPVDRGRSPLHF	TGTGCCAGCAGTCCCGTCGACAGGGGACGGTCACCCCTCCACTTT
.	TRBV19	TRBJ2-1	CASSIRGGTYNEQFF	TGTGCCAGTAGTATAAGGGGGGGCACCTACAATGAGCAGTTCTTC
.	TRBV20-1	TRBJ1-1	CSVPGDTEAFF	TGCAGTGTTCCAGGGGACACTGAAGCTTTCTTT
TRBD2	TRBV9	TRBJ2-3	CASSGSGGDTQYF	TGTGCCAGCAGCGGAAGCGGGGGGGATACGCAGTATTTT
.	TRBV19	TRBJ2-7	CASSITPPFSYEQYF	TGTGCCAGTAGTATCACACCACCCTTCTCCTACGAGCAGTACTTC
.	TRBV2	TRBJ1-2	CASSATTGIANYGYTF	TGTGCCAGCAGCGCTACAACAGGCATAGCTAACTATGGCTACACCTTC
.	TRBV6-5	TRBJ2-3	CATSGPSTDTQYF	TGTGCCACGTCAGGGCCTAGCACAGATACGCAGTATTTT
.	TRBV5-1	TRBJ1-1	CASSFMDMNTEAFF	TGCGCCAGCAGCTTTATGGACATGAACACTGAAGCTTTCTTT
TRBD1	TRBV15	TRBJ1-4	CATSKTGGDEKLFF	TGTGCCACCAGTAAGACAGGGGGCGATGAAAAACTGTTTTTT
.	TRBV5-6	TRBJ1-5	CASSSRTTTYQPQHF	TGTGCCAGCAGCTCCAGGACAACAACCTATCAGCCCCAGCATTTT
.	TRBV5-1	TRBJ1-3	CASSSGASGGNTIYF	TGCGCCAGCAGCTCAGGGGCATCGGGTGGAAACACCATATATTTT
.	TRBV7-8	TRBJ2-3	CASSPRRREADTQYF	TGTGCCAGCAGCCCCCGACGGCGGGAAGCAGATACGCAGTATTTT
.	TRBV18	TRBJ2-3	CASSSPTAGRADTQYF	TGTGCCAGCTCCTCCCCAACGGCGGGTCGGGCAGATACGCAGTATTTT
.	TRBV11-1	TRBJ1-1	CASSYEALGNTEAFF	TGTGCCAGCAGCTACGAGGCCCTGGGGAACACTGAAGCTTTCTTT
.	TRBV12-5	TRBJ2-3	CASGLGRGGGSSDTQYF	TGTGCTAGTGGTTTGGGGCGTGGGGGCGGGAGTTCAGATACGCAGTATTTT
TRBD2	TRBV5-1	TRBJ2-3	CASSLGLAGDSTDTQYF	TGCGCCAGCAGCCTCGGACTAGCGGGAGACAGCACAGATACGCAGTATTTT
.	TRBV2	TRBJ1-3	CASSDGGRLSGNTIYF	TGTGCCAGCAGTGACGGGGGTAGGCTCTCTGGAAACACCATATATTTT
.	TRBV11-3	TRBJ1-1	CASSLGANTEAFF	TGTGCCAGTTCCCTAGGGGCGAACACTGAAGCTTTCTTT
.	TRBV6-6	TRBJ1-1	CASSAVNTEAFF	TGTGCCAGCAGTGCAGTTAACACTGAAGCTTTCTTT
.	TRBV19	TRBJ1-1	CASSSQGNTEAFF	TGTGCCAGTAGCTCCCAGGGTAACACTGAAGCTTTCTTT
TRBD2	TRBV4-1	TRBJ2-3	CASSQERAGVTDTQYF	TGCGCCAGCAGCCAAGAGCGAGCGGGAGTCACAGATACGCAGTATTTT
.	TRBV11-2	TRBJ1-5	CASSLSGQPQHF	TGTGCCAGCAGCTTATCAGGTCAGCCCCAGCATTTT
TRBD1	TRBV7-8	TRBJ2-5	CASSWTGGQETQYF	TGTGCCAGCAGCTGGACAGGGGGGCAAGAGACCCAGTACTTC
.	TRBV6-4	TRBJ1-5	CASSPESGQPQHF	TGTGCCAGCAGTCCCGAGAGTGGTCAGCCCCAGCATTTT
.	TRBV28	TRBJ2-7	CASKSTGYSGEQYF	TGTGCCAGCAAATCCACAGGGTACTCAGGGGAGCAGTACTTC
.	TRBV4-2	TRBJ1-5	CASSQGSGDQPQHF	TGTGCCAGCAGCCAAGGCTCAGGGGATCAGCCCCAGCATTTT
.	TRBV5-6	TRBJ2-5	CASRRRGTQETQYF	TGTGCCAGCAGGCGAAGAGGCACTCAAGAGACCCAGTACTTC
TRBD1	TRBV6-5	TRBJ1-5	CASRRDRGPQPQHF	TGTGCCAGCAGGAGGGACAGGGGGCCTCAGCCCCAGCATTTT
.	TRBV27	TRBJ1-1	CASSLISQGQGTEAFF	TGTGCCAGCAGTTTAATTTCCCAGGGGCAAGGCACTGAAGCTTTCTTT
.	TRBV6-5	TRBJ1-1	CASKLDGSNTEAFF	TGTGCCAGCAAACTTGACGGGAGTAACACTGAAGCTTTCTTT
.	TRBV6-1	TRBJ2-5	CASSEAAGVRETQYF	TGTGCCAGCAGTGAAGCTGCCGGGGTACGAGAGACCCAGTACTTC
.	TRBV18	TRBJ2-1	CASSPQKRSAYNEQFF	TGTGCCAGCTCACCGCAGAAGCGGAGCGCCTACAATGAGCAGTTCTTC